A single sample gave rise to the 14 T cell receptor beta chains below, sequenced in a study of long-term antiretroviral therapy in people with HIV. Survey-level immunoSEQ v3.0 assays were run. This table comes from immunoSEQ multiplex PCR, and its TCRdb copy is limited to in-frame clones, with some not included. The data show roughly 20,000 clones, more than 75% seen once. Sequencing used unsorted PBMCs, obtained 1.8 years before starting antiretroviral therapy. The origin of the receptors is a woman in her 30s with HIV.

The V call is TRBV12-5, the J call TRBJ2-7, with D perhaps TRBD2 (7 bases). The ends were cut back, 2 bases at V and 6 bases at J, with 11 bases in the middle. CDR3 length: 13 amino acids. Germline V gene sequence: CDR1 LGHNT, CDR2 FRNRAP. CDR3 DNA sequence: TGTGCTAGTGGTTTGACTGCGGGGGCCGAGCAGTACGTC. Its protein is CASGLTAGAEQYV.

The J gene is TRBJ2-7, the V gene TRBV5-4; possible D gene TRBD1, 6 bases. In germline, CDR1 is SGHNT, CDR2 YYREEE (reference sequence). This CDR3 region has 14 residues. Trimming stripped 1 base from V and 2 bases from J, with 10 bases between. The chain's CDR3 is CASSLLGATYEQYF. The DNA for the CDR3 is TGTGCCAGCAGCTTGTTGGGGGCCACCTACGAGCAGTACTTC.

The V and J genes are TRBV27 and TRBJ1-2, with D maybe TRBD1 (6 bases). CDR1 and CDR2 from the germline V gene are MNHEY and SMNVEV (reference sequence). V was shortened by 0 bases and J by 6 bases, with 17 bases between the two germline ends. This CDR3 comprises 16 residues. The CDR3 sequence: CASSLSFRQELHGYTF. In nucleotides, the CDR3 is TGTGCCAGCAGTTTATCTTTCCGACAGGAGTTGCATGGCTACACCTTC.

The V call is TRBV29-1, the J call TRBJ2-2, with unresolved D. CDR3 length: 12 amino acids. V lost 4 bases and J lost 3, with 6 bases in between. Germline V gives CDR1 SQVTM, CDR2 ANQGSEA. This chain's CDR3 is CSVGGYTGELFF. The CDR3 DNA reads as TGCAGCGTTGGAGGTTACACCGGGGAGCTGTTTTTT.

The rearrangement joins TRBV4-1 to TRBJ2-6; tentative D call: TRBD1 (6 bases). This CDR3 is built from 17 residues. In germline, CDR1 is MGHRA, CDR2 YSYEKL. Trimming stripped 1 base from V and 4 bases from J, with 14 bases between. The CDR3 DNA reads TGCGCCAGCAGCCAAGCGGTTTCAGGGGTGGGGGCCAACGTCCTGACTTTC. This gives the protein CASSQAVSGVGANVLTF.

This clone has only one observation. J is TRBJ2-1 and V is TRBV9; TRBD2 agrees at 11 bases. CDR1 is SGDLS, CDR2 YYNGEE, per germline. V gave up 2 bases and J gave up 0 bases; unmatched junction bases: 13. CDR3 length: 20 amino acids. The CDR3 DNA sequence: TGTGCCAGCAGCGTTGGGAGGCTAGCGGGGGGCGTAAGCTCCTACAATGAGCAGTTCTTC. Its protein product is CASSVGRLAGGVSSYNEQFF.

The V call is TRBV21-1, the J call TRBJ1-2. TRBV21-1 is deemed a pseudogene. The CDR3 extends over 14 amino acids. CDR3 nucleotides: TGTGCCAGCAGCAAAGAGGGCTACTCCTATGGCTACACCTTC. Translating gives CASSKEGYSYGYTF.

This chain links TRBV5-1 with TRBJ2-3; 7 nucleotides agree with TRBD2. CDR3 length equals 15 residues. CDR1 SGHRS and CDR2 YFSETQ come from the germline V gene. The V segment lost 5 bases and the J segment 0 bases; nucleotides outside the gene matches: 6. The DNA for the CDR3 is TGCGCCAGCAGGAGGGCGGGAGTAAGCACAGATACGCAGTATTTT. Protein: CASRRAGVSTDTQYF.

The CDR3 protein is CASNSRDTPNTEAFF. CDR3 DNA: TGTGCCTCTAATTCCAGGGACACGCCGAACACTGAAGCTTTCTTT. This chain joins TRBV10-3 and TRBJ1-1, with D possibly being TRBD1 (6 bases). This CDR3 has 15 residues. V was clipped by 11 bases and J by 1 base, with 20 bases between them. In germline, CDR1 is ENHRY, CDR2 SYGVKD.

This clone is medium-sized. The chain carries TRBV6-1 and TRBJ1-5; weak D call: TRBD1 (5 bases). Trimming took 7 bases from V and 6 from J, leaving 13 bases between them. This CDR3 is built from 13 residues. Germline V gene lookup returns CDR1 MNHNS and CDR2 SASEGT. DNA for the CDR3: TGTGCCAGCAAATGGGGAGGGGTTCAGCCCCAGCATTTT. It yields the protein CASKWGGVQPQHF.

The chain carries TRBV7-2 and TRBJ2-7, with D tentatively TRBD1 or TRBD2 (5 bases each). Trimming took 4 bases from V and 1 from J, leaving 8 bases between them. In germline, CDR1 is SGHTA, CDR2 FQGNSA. The CDR3 runs to 13 residues. This chain's CDR3 is CASSSGPSYEQYF. In nucleotides, the CDR3 is TGTGCCAGCAGCTCGGGGCCTTCCTACGAGCAGTACTTC.

The chain couples TRBV6-6 to TRBJ1-2, with a tentative D call TRBD1 (5 bases). Trimming shortened V by 5 bases and J by 4 bases, and 11 bases separated the two germline ends. Germline V gene lookup returns CDR1 MNHNY and CDR2 SVGAGI (reference sequence). The CDR3 loop spans 13 amino acids. The CDR3 spells CASSEQGAYGYTF. As DNA, the CDR3 is TGTGCCAGCAGTGAGCAGGGAGCCTATGGCTACACCTTC.

The chain's CDR3 is CASRTGTGGSQPQHF. In DNA form, the CDR3 reads TGTGCCAGCAGGACCGGGACAGGGGGATCTCAGCCCCAGCATTTT. This chain joins TRBV6-5 and TRBJ1-5; TRBD1 agrees at 11 bases. Trimming at V came to 6 bases and at J to 6 bases, leaving 7 bases not matched to a gene. Germline CDR1 MNHEY, CDR2 SVGAGI. The CDR3 totals 15 residues.

This clone has just one count. The V call is TRBV29-1, the J call TRBJ2-3; D may correspond to TRBD1 or TRBD2 (7 bases each). This CDR3 has 12 amino acids. The germline V and J ends were trimmed by 5 bases and 6 bases, with 12 bases remaining between them. Germline CDR1 SQVTM, CDR2 ANQGSEA. The CDR3 DNA sequence: TGCAGCGTTCAGGGGGGGCGGGATACGCAGTATTTT. Protein sequence: CSVQGGRDTQYF.